This is a list of T cell receptor beta chains from one sample in a study of T cell repertoires in cytomegalovirus infection. One entry per CDR3 protein, called by TCRdb with MiXCR from the reads. The sample yields 600,000 to 700,000 distinct CDR3 sequences, around 31% seen once. For these TCRs, the target antigens are not known. Sequencing was performed on cultured PBMCs, taken from culture after CMV antigen stimulation. The source is a human donor in good health (CMV status not recorded). Some clones in this sample may be carry-over from other donors' samples. CDR3s leave out the opening cysteine and the closing phenylalanine or tryptophan. D genes are given only for firm matches.

-,TRBV4-1,TRBJ2-4,ASSQVPDSLAKNIQY
-,TRBV7-9,TRBJ2-3,ASSRPPGTDTQY
TRBD2,TRBV14,TRBJ2-3,ASSLRLGGSTDTQY
-,TRBV7-6,TRBJ2-6,ASSIYRVSGANVLT
-,TRBV11-2,TRBJ1-5,ASSFPPTDQPQH
-,TRBV7-6,TRBJ2-5,ASSPQERETQY
TRBD2,TRBV20-1,TRBJ2-1,SAVLAGPAGNEQF
TRBD2,TRBV10-3,TRBJ2-5,ATQLAGEETQY
-,TRBV18,TRBJ1-4,ASSPSRAGTHEKLF
-,TRBV12-3/TRBV12-4,TRBJ2-1,ASSSARGNEQF
-,TRBV20-1,TRBJ2-5,SAGDLQKETQY
-,TRBV14,TRBJ1-2,ASSQAWANYGYT
-,TRBV19,TRBJ2-7,VSSITPRYEQY
-,TRBV7-9,TRBJ1-4,ASSTFDKLF
TRBD2,TRBV6-2/TRBV6-3,TRBJ2-5,ASSNPGLAGRETQY
-,TRBV5-4,TRBJ1-6,ASSFAGGDSPLH
-,TRBV2,TRBJ2-1,ASSEVRDRWF
-,TRBV5-8,TRBJ1-1,ASSLGRVSMNTEAF
TRBD1,TRBV28,TRBJ2-1,ASSPTGGTYNEQF
-,TRBV5-4,TRBJ1-1,ASSLVGARTEAF
TRBD1,TRBV7-6,TRBJ2-7,ASSASPGQGKYEQY
-,TRBV6-1,TRBJ2-2,ASSEDPDPTYTGELF
-,TRBV7-8,TRBJ1-4,ASSSDRVSTNEKLF
-,TRBV12-3/TRBV12-4,TRBJ2-1,ASSFWRSSYNEQF
TRBD2,TRBV7-2,TRBJ2-5,ASSLTSGPSKN
-,TRBV7-9,TRBJ2-2,ASSLARTTTGELF
-,TRBV6-5,TRBJ1-5,ASSSYRDSNQPQH
-,TRBV25-1,TRBJ2-3,ASSDARRGVPDTQY
-,TRBV6-1,TRBJ1-1,ASSESRNTEAF
-,TRBV7-8,TRBJ2-7,ASSYRAGKSSYEQY
-,TRBV6-2/TRBV6-3,TRBJ2-5,ASSYSRETQY
TRBD2,TRBV5-1,TRBJ2-1,ASGASGGPDYNEQF
-,TRBV6-1,TRBJ2-7,ASSERAYEQY
-,TRBV6-1,TRBJ2-1,ASSDAGKPYNEQF
-,TRBV27,TRBJ2-3,ASSDLTGAGTDTQY
TRBD1,TRBV6-5,TRBJ2-5,ASTQTGGRETQY
TRBD1,TRBV7-8,TRBJ2-7,ASSSDRAGYEQY
-,TRBV5-4,TRBJ2-7,ASSLAHAYEQY
TRBD1,TRBV7-9,TRBJ1-6,ASSAQQGDNSPLH
TRBD2,TRBV7-2,TRBJ2-3,ASSLTAPLGIRAGGTTSTDTQY
TRBD1,TRBV19,TRBJ1-5,ASSPRTGGSLGPQH
TRBD2,TRBV10-3,TRBJ2-7,AISDLAGPYEQY
-,TRBV4-3,TRBJ2-7,ASSQVGQARRSEQY
TRBD2,TRBV28,TRBJ2-7,ASRSSGGSYEQY
-,TRBV7-9,TRBJ2-4,ASSSGVYGNIQY
-,TRBV7-2,TRBJ2-6,ASSLQGPSGANVLT
TRBD2,TRBV7-6,TRBJ2-5,ASSLPYGTSGFQETQY
-,TRBV7-2,TRBJ1-6,ASSRSPDSFSSYNSPLH
-,TRBV6-5,TRBJ2-5,ASSYAVGQETQY
-,TRBV28,TRBJ1-2,ASSVGEGYT
-,TRBV5-5,TRBJ1-6,ASSPSHGVPLH
TRBD2,TRBV6-8,TRBJ2-3,ASRERGGLDTQY
TRBD2,TRBV28,TRBJ2-7,ASRPGLAGFGQY
-,TRBV28,TRBJ2-2,ASSLIPAGPNTGELF
-,TRBV19,TRBJ2-1,ASSIIRGGEVEQF
TRBD2,TRBV7-2,TRBJ2-3,ASSLSMASGSYTQY
-,TRBV7-4,TRBJ2-2,ASSFLYTGELF
-,TRBV7-2,TRBJ2-5,ASSFPALRSLETQY
TRBD2,TRBV18,TRBJ2-3,ASSPRTAGGISTDTQY
-,TRBV6-2/TRBV6-3,TRBJ2-6,ASSRGARGANVLT